This TCR beta chain was retrieved from a study of blood T cell repertoires in COVID-19. Germline CDR1 is SGHTA and CDR2 is FQGNSA. Germline trimming cut 5 bases from V and 5 bases from J; bases unmatched to any gene: 10. CDR3 length equals 15 residues. The protocol was immunoSEQ multiplex PCR, while the TCRdb copy is restricted to in-frame clones and leaves out a portion. Among some 130,000 clones listed, about 80% were seen once. Input material: peripheral blood. This receptor was identified in a human donor in a cohort sampled during active COVID-19. V gene TRBV7-2 combines with J gene TRBJ2-3; TRBD1 matches 7 bases. Written as DNA, the CDR3 is TGTGCCAGCAGCGCTCGGACTGCAGGGGGAGATACGCAGTATTTT. Protein sequence: CASSARTAGGDTQYF.